What follows is one TCR beta chain and its context. A far larger clone is one base from this, pointing to a likely read error. The data originate from a study of shared clonotypes between healthy human individuals. The V gene end was trimmed by 3 bases and the J gene end by 4 bases; junction bases not matched to a gene: 6. The CDR3 is 14 amino acids. The germline gives CDR1 SGHRS, CDR2 YFSETQ. TCRdb's copy holds only in-frame clones and misses some; the assay was immunoSEQ multiplex PCR. This repertoire shows more than 400,000 clones, over 70% found once; its top ten account for roughly an eighth. This sequence was found in a woman aged 40 to 50 in good health. Some clones in this sample may be carry-over from other donors' samples. Sequencing used PBMCs. This rearrangement joins TRBV5-1 to TRBJ1-2; 7 nucleotides match TRBD1. The CDR3 loop is CASSWNRGTYGYTF. DNA for the CDR3: TGCGCCAGCAGCTGGAACAGGGGCACCTATGGCTACACCTTC.